This entry features one TCR beta chain sequence. Germline CDR1 reads SGHTA; CDR2 reads FQGNSA. V shed 4 bases and J shed 0 bases, with 16 bases lying between them. The CDR3 extends over 17 amino acids. These data originate in a study of T cell clones after liver transplantation. Generated by immunoSEQ multiplex PCR, the TCRdb table keeps only in-frame clones and is missing some. Of 49,000 or so clones in the sample, 55% to 85% were seen once. The material was CD4+ T cells from blood, obtained around 4.5 years after liver transplant. V usage is TRBV7-2 and J usage is TRBJ1-5, with D perhaps TRBD1 (5 bases). This clonotype was obtained from a human patient who received a liver transplant. The T cells may come from the graft donor. DNA for the CDR3: TGTGCCAGCAGCTCGGGGGAGGGAGGACTTAGCAATCAGCCCCAGCATTTT. Residues: CASSSGEGGLSNQPQHF.